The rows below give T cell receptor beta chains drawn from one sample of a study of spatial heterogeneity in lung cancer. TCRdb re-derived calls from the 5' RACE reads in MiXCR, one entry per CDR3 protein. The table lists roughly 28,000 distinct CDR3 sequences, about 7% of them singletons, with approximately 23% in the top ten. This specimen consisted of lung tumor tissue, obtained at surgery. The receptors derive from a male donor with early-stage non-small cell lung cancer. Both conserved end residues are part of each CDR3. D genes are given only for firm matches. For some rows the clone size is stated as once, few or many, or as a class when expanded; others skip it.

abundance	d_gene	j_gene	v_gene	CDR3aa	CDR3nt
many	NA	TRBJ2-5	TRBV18	CASSPRGGETQYF	TGTGCCAGCTCACCACGAGGGGGGGAGACCCAGTACTTC
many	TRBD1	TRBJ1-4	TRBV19	CASSPRTGMTGNEKLFF	TGTGCCAGTAGTCCCCGGACAGGAATGACGGGGAATGAAAAACTGTTTTTT
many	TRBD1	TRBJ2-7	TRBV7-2	CASKRDRGIYEQYF	TGTGCCAGCAAACGGGACAGGGGGATCTACGAGCAGTACTTC
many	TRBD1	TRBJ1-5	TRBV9	CASSTTGGNQPQHF	TGTGCCAGCAGCACAACAGGGGGCAATCAGCCCCAGCATTTT
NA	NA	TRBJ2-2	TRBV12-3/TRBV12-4	CASSLVPGELFF	TGTGCCAGCAGTTTAGTACCCGGGGAGCTGTTTTTT
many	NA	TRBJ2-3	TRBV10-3	CAISESRLTQDTQYF	TGTGCCATCAGTGAGTCACGGTTAACCCAAGATACGCAGTATTTT
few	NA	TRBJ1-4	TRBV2	CASSEGRGNEKLFF	TGTGCCAGCAGTGAGGGCAGGGGAAACGAAAAACTGTTTTTT
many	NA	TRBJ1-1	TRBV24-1	CATSDSRQGSNTEAFF	TGTGCCACCAGTGATTCGAGGCAGGGGTCGAACACTGAAGCTTTCTTT
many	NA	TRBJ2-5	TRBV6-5	CASSYSVPGGRETQYF	TGTGCCAGCAGTTATTCAGTACCGGGGGGCCGAGAGACCCAGTACTTC
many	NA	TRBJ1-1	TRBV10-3	CAISVRQNTEAFF	TGTGCCATCAGTGTGCGACAGAACACTGAAGCTTTCTTT
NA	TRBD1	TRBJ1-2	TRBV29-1	CSVRDRANYGYTF	TGCAGCGTTCGGGACAGAGCTAACTATGGCTACACCTTC
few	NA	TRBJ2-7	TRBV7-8	CASSPYRVPGYEQYF	TGTGCCAGCAGCCCCTACAGGGTTCCGGGCTACGAGCAGTACTTC
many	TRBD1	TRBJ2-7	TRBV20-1	CSARQIRGPGAYEQYF	TGCAGTGCTAGACAAATCAGGGGGCCGGGCGCTTACGAGCAGTACTTC
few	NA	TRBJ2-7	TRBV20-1	CSHRAEQYF	TGCAGCCACAGGGCTGAGCAGTACTTC
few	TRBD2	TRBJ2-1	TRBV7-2	CASSLHRAGGSYNEQFF	TGTGCCAGCAGCTTACATCGGGCGGGGGGTTCCTACAATGAGCAGTTCTTC
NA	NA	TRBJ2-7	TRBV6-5	CASSYVQGAYEQYF	TGTGCCAGCAGTTACGTACAGGGTGCCTACGAGCAGTACTTC
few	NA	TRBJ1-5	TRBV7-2	CASNLVGNQPQHF	TGTGCCAGCAACTTGGTAGGGAATCAGCCCCAGCATTTT
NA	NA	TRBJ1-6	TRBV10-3	CAISGAGNSPLHF	TGTGCCATCAGTGGGGCAGGGAATTCACCCCTCCACTTT
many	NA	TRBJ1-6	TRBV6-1	CASSGTEALHF	TGTGCCAGCAGTGGGACAGAAGCCCTCCACTTT
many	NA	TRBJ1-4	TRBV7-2	CASSFSSIEKLFF	TGTGCCAGCAGCTTTTCCAGTATTGAAAAACTGTTTTTT
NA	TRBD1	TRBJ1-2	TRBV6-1	CASTRQGAYGYTF	TGTGCCAGCACCAGACAGGGGGCCTATGGCTACACCTTC
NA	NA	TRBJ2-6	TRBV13	CASSLRPSGANVLTF	TGTGCCAGCAGCCTCCGGCCCTCTGGGGCCAACGTCCTGACTTTC
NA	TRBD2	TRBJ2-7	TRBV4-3	CASSPGLAGREQYF	TGCGCCAGCAGCCCGGGACTAGCGGGTCGGGAGCAGTACTTC
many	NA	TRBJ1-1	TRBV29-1	CSVGTALPEAFF	TGCAGCGTTGGGACCGCCTTACCTGAAGCTTTCTTT
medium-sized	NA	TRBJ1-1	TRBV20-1	CSARTGFTEAFF	TGCAGTGCTCGGACCGGATTCACTGAAGCTTTCTTT
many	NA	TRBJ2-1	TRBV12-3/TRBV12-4	CASRGRGHSYNEQFF	TGTGCCAGCAGGGGCCGGGGCCACTCCTACAATGAGCAGTTCTTC
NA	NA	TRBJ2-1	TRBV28	CASSFSRGNIYEQFF	TGTGCCAGCAGTTTTTCTCGCGGGAACATCTATGAGCAGTTCTTC
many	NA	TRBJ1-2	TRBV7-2	CASSHGTYNYGYTF	TGTGCCAGCAGCCACGGGACCTATAACTATGGCTACACCTTC
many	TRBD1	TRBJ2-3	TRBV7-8	CASSVDRGDTQYF	TGTGCCAGCAGCGTCGACAGGGGAGATACGCAGTATTTT
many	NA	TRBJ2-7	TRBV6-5	CASRRTAEYEQYF	TGTGCCAGCAGGAGGACAGCCGAGTACGAGCAGTACTTC
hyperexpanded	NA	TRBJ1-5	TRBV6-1	CASSETRVVYSNQPQHF	TGTGCCAGCAGTGAAACGAGGGTAGTATATAGCAATCAGCCCCAGCATTTT
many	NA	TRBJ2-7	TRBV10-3	CAISDTYEQYF	TGTGCCATCAGTGACACCTACGAGCAGTACTTC
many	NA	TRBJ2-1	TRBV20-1	CSANRLGEQFF	TGCAGTGCTAATCGACTTGGTGAGCAGTTCTTC
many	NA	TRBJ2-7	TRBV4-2	CASSQRGGQGVDEQYF	TGTGCCAGCAGCCAACGTGGGGGGCAGGGGGTGGACGAGCAGTACTTC
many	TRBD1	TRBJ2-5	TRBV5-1	CASSPTTGQETQYF	TGCGCCAGCAGCCCGACGACAGGGCAAGAGACCCAGTACTTC
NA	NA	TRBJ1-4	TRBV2	CASRIQGNVGKLFF	TGTGCCAGCAGAATACAGGGAAACGTAGGAAAACTGTTTTTT
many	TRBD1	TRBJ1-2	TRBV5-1	CASRSETGSGYTF	TGCGCCAGCCGTTCCGAGACAGGGTCTGGCTACACCTTC
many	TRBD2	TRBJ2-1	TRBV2	CASSRGGSQFF	TGTGCCAGCAGTAGGGGAGGGTCGCAGTTCTTC
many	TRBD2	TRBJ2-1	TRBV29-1	CSVEGGGNYNEQFF	TGCAGCGTTGAAGGGGGAGGGAACTACAATGAGCAGTTCTTC
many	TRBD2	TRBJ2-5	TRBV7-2	CASSLPPGTSGLQETQYF	TGTGCCAGCAGCTTACCCCCCGGGACTAGCGGTCTACAAGAGACCCAGTACTTC
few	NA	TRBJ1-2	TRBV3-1	CASSQDRGALNYGYTF	TGTGCCAGCAGCCAAGATCGGGGGGCGCTTAACTATGGCTACACCTTC
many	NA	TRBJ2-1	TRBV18	CASSPPSNTGRDNEQFF	TGTGCCAGCTCTCCGCCATCAAACACGGGTCGCGACAATGAGCAGTTCTTC
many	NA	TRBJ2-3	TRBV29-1	CSVEGASSTDTQYF	TGCAGCGTTGAGGGGGCTTCTAGCACAGATACGCAGTATTTT
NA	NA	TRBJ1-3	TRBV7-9	CASSRSLEGRSGNTIYF	TGTGCCAGCAGTCGTTCTCTAGAGGGAAGGTCTGGAAACACCATATATTTT
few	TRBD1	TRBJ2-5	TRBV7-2	CTSSLGTVQETQYF	TGTACCAGCAGCCTGGGGACAGTCCAAGAGACCCAGTACTTC
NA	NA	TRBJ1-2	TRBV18	CASSPQDFYGYTF	TGTGCCAGCTCACCACAGGACTTCTATGGCTACACCTTC
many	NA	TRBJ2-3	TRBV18	CASQPGPTDTQYF	TGTGCCAGCCAGCCCGGGCCCACAGATACGCAGTATTTT
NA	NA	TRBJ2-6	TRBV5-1	CASSPSWEPGPGANVLTF	TGCGCCAGCAGCCCGTCATGGGAGCCAGGACCTGGGGCCAACGTCCTGACTTTC
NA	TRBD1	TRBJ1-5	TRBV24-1	CATGTGGNQPQHF	TGTGCCACCGGGACAGGGGGCAATCAGCCCCAGCATTTT
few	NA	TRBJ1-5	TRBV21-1	CASSPRLLGSNQPQHF	TGTGCCAGCAGCCCCCGACTCCTAGGTAGCAATCAGCCCCAGCATTTT
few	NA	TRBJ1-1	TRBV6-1	CASSEAGGGTEAFF	TGTGCCAGCAGTGAAGCGGGAGGGGGAACTGAAGCTTTCTTT
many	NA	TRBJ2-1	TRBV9	CASSVSDEQFF	TGTGCCAGCAGCGTATCGGATGAGCAGTTCTTC
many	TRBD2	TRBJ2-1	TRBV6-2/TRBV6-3	CASSYSASGGYLSYNEQFF	TGTGCCAGCAGTTACTCGGCTAGCGGGGGATACCTCTCCTACAATGAGCAGTTCTTC
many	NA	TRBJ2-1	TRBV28	CASSPLDTPISYNEQFF	TGTGCCAGCAGTCCCCTAGACACCCCAATCTCCTACAATGAGCAGTTCTTC